The 30 T cell receptor beta chains given below trace back to one sample, sequenced in a study of T cell responses to AZD1222 COVID-19 vaccine. The repertoire was sequenced with immunoSEQ multiplex PCR; TCRdb's copy has only in-frame clones and lacks some. The sample yields about 130,000 clones, over 75% seen once. This specimen consisted of peripheral blood, obtained on day 0 of AZD1222 vaccination. All receptors come from an adult in good health.

The V and J genes are TRBV4-1 and TRBJ1-1; 8 nucleotides agree with TRBD1. This CDR3 contains 15 residues. Looked up from germline, CDR1 is MGHRA and CDR2 is YSYEKL. The ends lost 0 bases at V and 7 bases at J; junction bases unmatched: 7. CDR3 amino acids: CASSQEGRGHSEAFF. The CDR3 DNA reads TGCGCCAGCAGCCAAGAGGGCAGGGGGCATAGTGAAGCTTTCTTT.

The chain couples TRBV7-8 to TRBJ1-5, with D perhaps TRBD1 (5 bases). The CDR3 totals 16 residues. Germline CDR1 reads SGHVS; CDR2 reads FQNEAQ. The V end was cut by 2 bases, the J end by 2 bases, with 13 bases between. CDR3 in DNA: TGTGCCAGCAGCTTAATGGCAGGGTTGGGCAATCAGCCCCAGCATTTT. Its protein is CASSLMAGLGNQPQHF.

The chain combines TRBV12-2 with TRBJ1-5. TRBV12-2 is a pseudogene locus. The CDR3 is 16 amino acids. CDR3 loop: CASRSPSGGRSQPQHF. The CDR3 bases are TGTGCAAGTCGCTCACCCTCCGGGGGGAGAAGTCAGCCCCAGCATTTT.

The rearrangement uses TRBV19 and TRBJ1-5; D is unresolved. Germline CDR1 LNHDA, CDR2 SQIVND (reference sequence). Trimming cost V 5 bases and J 15 bases, with 17 bases left between them. The CDR3 runs 12 residues. CDR3 nucleotide sequence: TGTGCCAGTAGTCTTAGGAGTTACAGCCCGCATTTT. The encoded protein is CASSLRSYSPHF.

In regard to this clone: The junction and the germline gene differ at one end; a read error may be behind it. This rearrangement joins TRBV7-2 to TRBJ2-7; tentatively, D is TRBD2 (6 bases). The CDR3 has 14 residues. Germline assignment: CDR1 SGHTA and CDR2 FQGNSA. The chain's CDR3 is CASSPGEEGSHRNF. CDR3 sequence (DNA): TGTGCCAGCAGCCCTGGGGAGGAGGGTTCCCACAGGAACTTC.

The genes are TRBV6-5 and TRBJ1-1; 7 nucleotides align to TRBD1. Germline values: CDR1 MNHEY, CDR2 SVGAGI. The CDR3 has 13 amino acids. With V trimmed by 9 bases and J by 1 base, 5 bases remained unmatched. In DNA form, the CDR3 reads TGTGCCAGTTCCCGGGACAGGAACACTGAAGCTTTCTTT. This translates into CASSRDRNTEAFF.

The J gene is TRBJ2-7, the V gene TRBV28; D is unclear. With 5 bases removed from V and 0 bases from J, the gap between germline ends came to 11 bases. Germline V gene lookup returns CDR1 MDHEN and CDR2 SYDVKM. The CDR3 extends over 14 amino acids. The CDR3 nucleotides read TGTGCCAGCAGTCCGGAGAGGCCCTCCTACGAGCAGTACTTC. It yields the protein CASSPERPSYEQYF.

J is TRBJ2-1 and V is TRBV3-1 (or the pseudogene TRBV3-2); D is unresolved. V was cut by 0 bases and J by 7 bases, with 10 bases left in between. This CDR3 is built from 14 residues. Per germline, CDR1 LGHDT and CDR2 YNNKEL (reference sequence). CDR3 protein: CASSQDPARNEQFF. CDR3 in DNA: TGTGCCAGCAGCCAAGATCCGGCTCGGAATGAGCAGTTCTTC.

The CDR3 bases are TGTGCCAGCAGTCCCACTAGCGGGGGAGTGGGGGAGCAGTTCTTC. Protein product: CASSPTSGGVGEQFF. This rearrangement joins TRBV7-3 to TRBJ2-1; 11 positions match TRBD2. Trimming took 6 bases from V and 10 from J; bases not matched to a gene: 11. The germline V gene encodes CDR1 SGHTA and CDR2 FQGTGA. The CDR3 loop spans 15 amino acids.

The rearrangement links TRBV7-2 to TRBJ1-2; perhaps TRBD1 as D (6 bases). The CDR3 extends over 15 amino acids. Germline CDR1 and CDR2: SGHTA and FQGNSA. V was pared by 6 bases and J by 3 bases, with 17 bases between. CDR3 sequence (DNA): TGTGCCAGCAGTTATAGGGGGACGGCAGACTATGGCTACACCTTC. This encodes CASSYRGTADYGYTF.

The chain has TRBV5-6 and TRBJ2-1, with D tentatively TRBD2 (6 bases). The CDR3 is made up of 17 amino acids. Trimming left V 1 base short and J 0 bases short, with 14 bases between. The V gene's germline CDR1 is SGHDT and CDR2 YYEEEE. The CDR3: CASSLRLASNSYNEQFF. Here the CDR3 DNA reads TGTGCCAGCAGCTTGCGTCTAGCGTCCAACTCCTACAATGAGCAGTTCTTC.

The CDR3 region is CASSPRQGQETQYF. In DNA form, the CDR3 reads TGTGCCAGCAGTCCTCGACAGGGGCAGGAGACCCAGTACTTC. The V gene is TRBV25-1, the J gene TRBJ2-5, with TRBD1 identical over 8 bases. CDR3 length: 14 residues. V trimming: 5 bases; J trimming: 5 bases; junction bases outside the gene matches: 7. The germline V gene encodes CDR1 MGHDK and CDR2 SYGVNS.

The chain couples TRBV5-1 to TRBJ1-2; D call uncertain. Between the trimmed V and J ends, which lost 4 bases and 8 bases, there was a span of 21 bases. Germline lookup yields CDR1 SGHRS and CDR2 YFSETQ. This CDR3 contains 15 residues. CDR3 nucleotide sequence: TGCGCCAGCAGCAAGGAACAACCGGGAATCGACGGCTACACCTTC. Protein product: CASSKEQPGIDGYTF.

This rearrangement joins TRBV3-1 (or the pseudogene TRBV3-2) to TRBJ2-7; D is undetermined. CDR3 length: 11 amino acids. Between the trimmed V and J ends, which lost 6 bases and 7 bases, there was a span of 10 bases. CDR1 is LGHDT and CDR2 is YNNKEL in the germline V gene (reference sequence). The CDR3: CASRTAGEQYF. The CDR3 nucleotides are TGTGCCAGCAGGACCGCCGGGGAGCAGTACTTC.

The CDR3 loop is CASSLRTDLWNEQFF. In DNA form, the CDR3 reads TGTGCCAGCAGCTTGCGGACAGATCTCTGGAATGAGCAGTTCTTC. The chain combines TRBV7-9 with TRBJ2-1; D possibly corresponds to TRBD1 (6 bases). This CDR3 region has 15 residues. Germline lookup yields CDR1 SEHNR and CDR2 FQNEAQ (reference sequence). Trimming removed 3 bases at V and 7 bases at J, with 16 bases between.

The chain joins TRBV24-1 to TRBJ2-3; D call uncertain. CDR1 and CDR2 (germline): KGHDR, SFDVKD. The V end was cut by 4 bases, the J end by 2 bases, with 15 bases between. The CDR3 loop spans 16 amino acids. CDR3 in amino acids: CATSEEYPTHTDTQYF. Written as DNA, the CDR3 is TGTGCCACCAGTGAAGAATACCCCACCCACACAGATACGCAGTATTTT.

This chain uses TRBV7-3 with TRBJ2-7, with D perhaps matching TRBD1 or TRBD2 (6 bases each). Germline CDR1 SGHTA, CDR2 FQGTGA. The CDR3 has 13 residues. Trimming removed 7 bases at V and 3 bases at J, with 13 bases between. CDR3 DNA sequence: TGTGCCAGCACGGGGGCGCTGGACTACGAGCAGTACTTC. This gives the protein CASTGALDYEQYF.

This chain links TRBV29-1 with TRBJ2-7, with 8 bases identical to TRBD1. Germline CDR1 and CDR2: SQVTM and ANQGSEA. J was trimmed by 2 bases and V by 4 bases; bases with no gene match: 4. The length of the CDR3 is 13 residues. The CDR3 bases are TGCAGCGTTGCCGGACAGGGTCCCTACGAGCAGTACTTC. It encodes CSVAGQGPYEQYF.

This chain connects TRBV19 to TRBJ1-5; D not resolved. Germline-derived CDR1 and CDR2 are LNHDA and SQIVND (reference sequence). The V end was cut by 3 bases, the J end by 0 bases, with 3 bases between. This CDR3 contains 13 residues. CDR3 residues: CASSMDSNQPQHF. The CDR3 bases are TGTGCCAGTAGTATGGATAGCAATCAGCCCCAGCATTTT.

This chain links TRBV28 with TRBJ1-5; TRBD1 might be the D (5 bases). The CDR3 is 16 residues long. V lost 1 base to trimming and J lost 2 bases, with 12 bases between them. Germline V gene data show CDR1 as MDHEN and CDR2 as SYDVKM. This CDR3 reads CASSLYGGRGNQPQHF. The CDR3 DNA is TGTGCCAGCAGTTTATACGGGGGTCGGGGCAATCAGCCCCAGCATTTT.

The genes are TRBV6-1 and TRBJ2-7, with D possibly being TRBD1 (6 bases). V was trimmed by 2 bases and J by 2 bases, leaving 13 bases between them. The CDR3 is 15 amino acids. Germline V gene sequence: CDR1 MNHNS, CDR2 SASEGT. The CDR3 sequence: CASSEIGQKAYEQYF. CDR3 coding DNA: TGTGCCAGCAGTGAAATAGGACAGAAAGCCTACGAGCAGTACTTC.

The V gene is TRBV6-2 or TRBV6-3, the J gene TRBJ1-6; D unclear. Between the trimmed V and J ends, which lost 5 bases and 8 bases, there was a span of 7 bases. Germline assignment: CDR1 MNHEY and CDR2 SVGEGT. The CDR3 contains 12 residues. The CDR3 coding sequence is TGTGCCAGCAGTAGACTCGATTCACCCCTCCACTTT. Translating gives CASSRLDSPLHF.

The chain couples TRBV19 to TRBJ1-2; 10 nucleotides line up with TRBD1. Trimming took 5 bases from V and 8 from J; bases not matched to a gene: 5. Germline CDR1 LNHDA, CDR2 SQIVND (reference sequence). The CDR3 has 13 amino acids. Here the CDR3 reads CASSAGTGDGYTF. CDR3 DNA: TGTGCCAGTAGTGCTGGGACAGGGGACGGCTACACCTTC. The whole variable domain, filled in from reference TRBV19 and TRBJ1-2, reads DGGITQSPKYLFRKEGQNVTLSCEQNLNHDAMYWYRQDPGQGLRLIYYSQIVNDFQKGDIAEGYSVSREKKESFPLTVTSAQKNPTAFYLCASSAGTGDGYTFGSGTRLTVV.

The chain employs TRBV19 and TRBJ2-1, with TRBD2 matching over 11 bases. Per the germline V gene, CDR1 is LNHDA and CDR2 is SQIVND (reference sequence). The CDR3 totals 15 residues. V dropped 6 bases and J dropped 7; count of bases not matched to a gene: 8. CDR3 nucleotide sequence: TGTGCCAGTAGGGTTAGCGGGGGGGCCCGTAATGAGCAGTTCTTC. Translation gives CASRVSGGARNEQFF.

This chain uses TRBV6-1 with TRBJ2-1; 13 positions match TRBD2. The CDR3 is made up of 15 amino acids. Germline-derived CDR1 and CDR2 are MNHNS and SASEGT. V lost 3 bases and J lost 6; bases outside the gene matches: 2. The CDR3 loop is CASSDGLAGVNEQFF. In DNA form, the CDR3 reads TGTGCCAGCAGTGATGGACTAGCGGGGGTCAATGAGCAGTTCTTC.

The V and J genes are TRBV9 and TRBJ2-1; TRBD2 agrees at 12 bases. V was pared by 3 bases and J by 7 bases, with 8 bases of the junction left unmatched. The CDR3 is made up of 16 amino acids. In germline, CDR1 is SGDLS, CDR2 YYNGEE. CDR3 sequence: CASSASGGAFGNEQFF. In DNA, the CDR3 is TGTGCCAGCAGCGCTAGCGGGGGGGCCTTCGGGAATGAGCAGTTCTTC. Filled out from reference TRBV9 and TRBJ2-1, the complete variable domain reads DSGVTQTPKHLITATGQRVTLRCSPRSGDLSVYWYQQSLDQGLQFLIQYYNGEERAKGNILERFSAQQFPDLHSELNLSSLELGDSALYFCASSASGGAFGNEQFFGPGTRLTVL.

V and J are TRBV24-1 and TRBJ2-3; 10 bases are shared with TRBD2. The V segment lost 4 bases and the J segment 3 bases; nucleotides outside the gene matches: 9. Germline V gives CDR1 KGHDR, CDR2 SFDVKD. The CDR3 is 17 amino acids. CDR3 protein: CATSEARLAGPTDTQYF. The CDR3 bases are TGTGCCACCAGTGAGGCCCGACTAGCGGGTCCGACAGATACGCAGTATTTT.

The gene calls are TRBV9 and TRBJ1-5, with 9 bases identical to TRBD1. J gave up 7 bases and V 3 bases, and 8 bases lay outside the gene matches. The CDR3 consists of 15 residues. Germline V gene sequence: CDR1 SGDLS, CDR2 YYNGEE. The chain's CDR3 is CASSATGGAGQPQHF. CDR3 DNA sequence: TGTGCCAGCAGCGCTACAGGGGGCGCGGGCCAGCCCCAGCATTTT.

The V call is TRBV30, the J call TRBJ1-5; unclear D gene. CDR1 is GTSNPN and CDR2 is SVGIG in the germline V gene (reference sequence). The length of the CDR3 is 13 residues. Trimming shortened V by 1 base and J by 2 bases, and 6 bases separated the two germline ends. The CDR3 here is CAWSGEGNQPQHF. The CDR3 region has the DNA TGTGCCTGGAGTGGGGAGGGCAATCAGCCCCAGCATTTT.

The chain combines TRBV23-1 with TRBJ1-5; D gene unclear. TRBV23-1 counts as an open reading frame of uncertain function. CDR3 size: 11 residues. Trimming cost V 4 bases and J 5 bases, with 3 bases left between them. The CDR3 loop is CASSLYQPQHF. The CDR3 DNA sequence: TGCGCCAGCAGTCTATATCAGCCCCAGCATTTT.